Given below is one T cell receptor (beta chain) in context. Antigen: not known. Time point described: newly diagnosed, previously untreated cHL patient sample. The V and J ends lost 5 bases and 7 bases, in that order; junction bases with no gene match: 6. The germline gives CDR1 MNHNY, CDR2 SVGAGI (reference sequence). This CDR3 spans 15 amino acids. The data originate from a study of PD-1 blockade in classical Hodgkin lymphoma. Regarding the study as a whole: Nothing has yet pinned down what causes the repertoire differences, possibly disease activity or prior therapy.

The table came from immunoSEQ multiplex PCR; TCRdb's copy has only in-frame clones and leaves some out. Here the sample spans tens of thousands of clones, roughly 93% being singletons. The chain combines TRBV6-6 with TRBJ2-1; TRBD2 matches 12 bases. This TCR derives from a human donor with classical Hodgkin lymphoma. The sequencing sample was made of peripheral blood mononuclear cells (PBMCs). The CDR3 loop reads CASSNLAGGGNEQFF. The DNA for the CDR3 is TGTGCCAGCAGTAATCTAGCGGGAGGGGGAAATGAGCAGTTCTTC.